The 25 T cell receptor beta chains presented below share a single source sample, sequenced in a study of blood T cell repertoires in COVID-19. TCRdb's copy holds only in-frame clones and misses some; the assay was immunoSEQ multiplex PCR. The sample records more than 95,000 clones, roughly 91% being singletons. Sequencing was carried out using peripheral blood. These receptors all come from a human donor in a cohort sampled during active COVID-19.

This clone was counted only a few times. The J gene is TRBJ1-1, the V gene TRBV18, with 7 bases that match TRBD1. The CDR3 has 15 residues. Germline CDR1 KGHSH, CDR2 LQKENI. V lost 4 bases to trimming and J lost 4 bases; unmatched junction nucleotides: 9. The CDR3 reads CASSRQGNMGTEAFF. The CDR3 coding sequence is TGTGCCAGCTCACGACAGGGAAATATGGGCACTGAAGCTTTCTTT.

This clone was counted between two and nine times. In DNA, the CDR3 is TGTGCCAGCAGCTCGGAAGACAGGGCCTACAATCAGCCCCAGCATTTT. Translating gives CASSSEDRAYNQPQHF. This chain connects TRBV5-5 to TRBJ1-5, with TRBD1 matching 7 bases. CDR3 size: 16 residues. Germline assignment: CDR1 SGHKS and CDR2 YYEKEE (reference sequence). The V gene end was trimmed by 3 bases and the J gene end by 3 bases; junction bases not matched to a gene: 9.

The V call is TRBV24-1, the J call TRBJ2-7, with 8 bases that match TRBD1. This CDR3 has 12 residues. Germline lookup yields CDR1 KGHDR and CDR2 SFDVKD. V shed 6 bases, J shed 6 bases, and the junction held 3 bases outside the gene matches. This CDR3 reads CATSSGGREQYF. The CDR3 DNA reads TGTGCCACCAGTTCAGGGGGCCGCGAGCAGTACTTC.

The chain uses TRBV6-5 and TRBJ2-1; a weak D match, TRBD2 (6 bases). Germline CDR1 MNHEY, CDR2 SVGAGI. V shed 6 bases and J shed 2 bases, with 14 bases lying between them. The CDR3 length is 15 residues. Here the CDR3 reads CASSSRGTAYNEQFF. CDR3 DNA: TGTGCCAGCAGCTCCCGGGGGACCGCCTACAATGAGCAGTTCTTC.

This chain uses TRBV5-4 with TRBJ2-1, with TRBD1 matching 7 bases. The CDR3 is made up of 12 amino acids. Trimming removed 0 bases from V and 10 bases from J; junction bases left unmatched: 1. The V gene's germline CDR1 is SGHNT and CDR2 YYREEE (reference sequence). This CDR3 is CASSLDRGEQFF. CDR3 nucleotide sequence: TGTGCCAGCAGCTTGGACAGGGGAGAGCAGTTCTTC.

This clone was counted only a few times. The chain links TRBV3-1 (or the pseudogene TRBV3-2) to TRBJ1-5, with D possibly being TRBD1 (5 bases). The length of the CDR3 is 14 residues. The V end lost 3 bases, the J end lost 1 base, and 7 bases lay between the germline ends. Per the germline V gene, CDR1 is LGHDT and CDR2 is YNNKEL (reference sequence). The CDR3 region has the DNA TGTGCCAGCAGCCAGGGGCTGAGCAATCAGCCCCAGCATTTT. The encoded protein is CASSQGLSNQPQHF.

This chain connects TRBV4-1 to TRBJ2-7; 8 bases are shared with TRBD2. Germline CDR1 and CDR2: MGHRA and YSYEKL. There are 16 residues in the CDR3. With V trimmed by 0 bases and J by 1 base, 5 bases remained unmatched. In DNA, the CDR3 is TGCGCCAGCAGCCAAGATCTAGCGGGTCTATCCTACGAGCAGTACTTC. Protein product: CASSQDLAGLSYEQYF.

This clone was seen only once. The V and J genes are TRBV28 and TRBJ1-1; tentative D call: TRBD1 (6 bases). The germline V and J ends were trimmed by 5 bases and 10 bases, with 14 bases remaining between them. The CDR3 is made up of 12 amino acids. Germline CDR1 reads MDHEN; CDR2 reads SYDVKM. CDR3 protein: CASSAGAVRAFF. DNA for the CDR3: TGTGCCAGCAGTGCAGGGGCGGTGAGAGCTTTCTTT.

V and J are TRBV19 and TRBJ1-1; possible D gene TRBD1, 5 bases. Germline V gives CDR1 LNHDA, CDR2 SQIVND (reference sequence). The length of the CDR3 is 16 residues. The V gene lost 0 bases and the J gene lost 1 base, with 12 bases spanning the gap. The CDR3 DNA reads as TGTGCCAGTAGTATAGAAACAGGCAGCACGAACACTGAAGCTTTCTTT. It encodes CASSIETGSTNTEAFF.

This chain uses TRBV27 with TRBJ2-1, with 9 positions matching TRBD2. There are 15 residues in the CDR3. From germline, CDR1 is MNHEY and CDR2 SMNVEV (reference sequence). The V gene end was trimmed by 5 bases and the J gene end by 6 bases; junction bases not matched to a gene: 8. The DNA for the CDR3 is TGTGCCAGCAGTCCCCGAAGACTAGCGGCCAATGAGCAGTTCTTC. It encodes CASSPRRLAANEQFF.

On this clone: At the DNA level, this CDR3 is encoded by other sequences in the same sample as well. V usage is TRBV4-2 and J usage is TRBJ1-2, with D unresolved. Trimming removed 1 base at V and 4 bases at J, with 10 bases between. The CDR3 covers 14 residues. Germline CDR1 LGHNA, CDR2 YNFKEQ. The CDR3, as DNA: TGTGCCAGCAGCCAAGGCGAAAATCCCTATGGCTACACCTTC. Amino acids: CASSQGENPYGYTF.

The DNA for the CDR3 is TGTGCCAGCAGTGAAGTCGGTCGCAATCAGCCCCAGCATTTT. It codes for CASSEVGRNQPQHF. The V gene is TRBV6-1, the J gene TRBJ1-5; D not certain. The CDR3 loop spans 14 amino acids. CDR1 and CDR2 (germline): MNHNS, SASEGT. V was pared by 1 base and J by 2 bases, with 6 bases between.

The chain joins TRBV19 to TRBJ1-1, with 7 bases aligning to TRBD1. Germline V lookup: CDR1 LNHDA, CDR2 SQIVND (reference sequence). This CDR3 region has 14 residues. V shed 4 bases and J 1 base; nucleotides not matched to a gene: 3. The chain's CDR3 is CASSRTGRNTEAFF. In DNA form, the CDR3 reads TGTGCCAGTAGTAGGACAGGCCGGAACACTGAAGCTTTCTTT. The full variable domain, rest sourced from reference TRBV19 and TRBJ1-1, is DGGITQSPKYLFRKEGQNVTLSCEQNLNHDAMYWYRQDPGQGLRLIYYSQIVNDFQKGDIAEGYSVSREKKESFPLTVTSAQKNPTAFYLCASSRTGRNTEAFFGQGTRLTVV.

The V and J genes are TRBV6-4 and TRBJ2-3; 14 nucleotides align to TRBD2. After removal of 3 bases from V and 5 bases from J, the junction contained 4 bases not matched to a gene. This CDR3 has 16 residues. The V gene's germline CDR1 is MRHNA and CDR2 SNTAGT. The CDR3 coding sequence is TGTGCCAGCAGTGAGACTAGCGGGGGGGCTTTAGATACGCAGTATTTT. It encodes CASSETSGGALDTQYF.

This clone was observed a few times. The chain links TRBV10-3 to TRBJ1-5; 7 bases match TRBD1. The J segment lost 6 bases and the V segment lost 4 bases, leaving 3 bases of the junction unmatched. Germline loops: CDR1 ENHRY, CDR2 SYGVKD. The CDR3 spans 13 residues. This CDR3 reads CAISGGTVQPQHF. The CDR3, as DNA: TGTGCCATCAGTGGGGGGACAGTTCAGCCCCAGCATTTT.

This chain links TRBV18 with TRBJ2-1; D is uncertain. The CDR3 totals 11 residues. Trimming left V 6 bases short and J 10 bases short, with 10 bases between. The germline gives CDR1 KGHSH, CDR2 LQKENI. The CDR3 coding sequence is TGTGCCAGCTCGAACATGGGCGAGCAGTTCTTC. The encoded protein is CASSNMGEQFF.

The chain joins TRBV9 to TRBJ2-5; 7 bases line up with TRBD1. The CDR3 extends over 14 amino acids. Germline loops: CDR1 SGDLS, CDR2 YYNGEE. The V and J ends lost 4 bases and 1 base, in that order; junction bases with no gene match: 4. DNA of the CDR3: TGTGCCAGCAGCTACCGGACAGGCCAAGAGACCCAGTACTTC. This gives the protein CASSYRTGQETQYF.

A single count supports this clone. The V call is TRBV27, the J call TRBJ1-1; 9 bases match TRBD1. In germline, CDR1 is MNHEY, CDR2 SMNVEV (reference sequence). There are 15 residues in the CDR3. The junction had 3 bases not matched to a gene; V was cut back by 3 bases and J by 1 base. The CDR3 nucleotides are TGTGCCAGCAGTTTTAGGGACAGGGAGAACACTGAAGCTTTCTTT. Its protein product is CASSFRDRENTEAFF.

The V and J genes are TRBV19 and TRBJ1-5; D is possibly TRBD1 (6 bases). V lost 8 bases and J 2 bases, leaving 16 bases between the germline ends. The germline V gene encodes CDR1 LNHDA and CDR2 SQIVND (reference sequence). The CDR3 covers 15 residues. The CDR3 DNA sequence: TGTGCCAGTGCAAAACAGGGCCCGCGCAATCAGCCCCAGCATTTT. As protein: CASAKQGPRNQPQHF.

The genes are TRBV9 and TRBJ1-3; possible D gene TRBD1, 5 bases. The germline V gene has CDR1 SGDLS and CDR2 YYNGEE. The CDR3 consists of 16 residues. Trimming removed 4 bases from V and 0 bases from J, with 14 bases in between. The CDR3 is CASSTNYRTSGNTIYF. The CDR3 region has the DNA TGTGCCAGCAGCACGAACTACAGGACCTCTGGAAACACCATATATTTT.

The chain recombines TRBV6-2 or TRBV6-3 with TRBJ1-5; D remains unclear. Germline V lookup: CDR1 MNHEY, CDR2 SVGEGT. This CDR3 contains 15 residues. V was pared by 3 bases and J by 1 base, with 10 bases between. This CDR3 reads CASSYYGLSNQPQHF. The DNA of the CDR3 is TGTGCCAGCAGTTATTACGGTCTGAGCAATCAGCCCCAGCATTTT.

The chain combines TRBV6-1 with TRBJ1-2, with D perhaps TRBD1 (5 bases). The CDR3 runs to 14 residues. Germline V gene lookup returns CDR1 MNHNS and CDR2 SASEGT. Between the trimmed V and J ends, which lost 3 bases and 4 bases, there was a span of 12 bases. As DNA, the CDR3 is TGTGCCAGCAGTGAGGCCGACAGCCCCTATGGCTACACCTTC. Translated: CASSEADSPYGYTF.

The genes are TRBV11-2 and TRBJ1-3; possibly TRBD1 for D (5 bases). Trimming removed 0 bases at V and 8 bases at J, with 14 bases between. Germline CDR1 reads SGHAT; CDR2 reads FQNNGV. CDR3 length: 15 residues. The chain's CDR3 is CASSLDLGLADTIYF. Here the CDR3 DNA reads TGTGCCAGCAGCTTAGATCTGGGACTGGCGGACACCATATATTTT.

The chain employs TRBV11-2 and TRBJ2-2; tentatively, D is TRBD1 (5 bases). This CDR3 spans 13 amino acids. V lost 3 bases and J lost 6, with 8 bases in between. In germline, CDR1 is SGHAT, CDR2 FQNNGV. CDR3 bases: TGTGCCAGCAGCTTCGACAGATCCGGGGAGCTGTTTTTT. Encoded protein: CASSFDRSGELFF.

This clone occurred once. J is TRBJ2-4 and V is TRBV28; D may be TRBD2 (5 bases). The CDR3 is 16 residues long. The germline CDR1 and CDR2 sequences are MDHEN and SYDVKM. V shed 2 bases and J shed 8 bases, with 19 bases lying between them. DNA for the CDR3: TGTGCCAGCAGTTTAAGGAGGCGGGCGGGCTTGGACATTCAGTACTTC. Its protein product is CASSLRRRAGLDIQYF.